Sequencing of this TCR beta chain was carried out in a study of CD8+ T cells in alopecia areata (dated by TCRdb to the late 2010s). About the full investigation: The treated patients took part in an open-label pilot trial in which moderate-to-severe alopecia areata was treated with oral tofacitinib at 5 to 10 mg twice daily. Patients stayed on tofacitinib for 6 to 18 months and then had 6 months of follow-up off drug so that delayed response and recurrence could be assessed. High-throughput TCRbeta sequencing was used to examine T cell clonal expansion in alopecia areata in both the C3H/HeJ mouse model and human patients. Human TCRbeta sequencing covered scalp tissue and sorted CD4+ and CD8+ peripheral blood T cells from patchy and totalis/universalis alopecia areata patients and healthy controls. Patients on tofacitinib were biopsied at baseline and after 4 and 24 weeks of treatment, and several of the patients also had a later scalp biopsy. Scalp clonality was compared among normal scalp (n=4), patchy alopecia areata scalp (n=8), and alopecia totalis/universalis scalp (n=8). RNA came from the PAXgene miRNA kit for fixed scalp, the miRNeasy kit for PBMCs, and the RNeasy kit for mouse skin. Amplification of TCRbeta CDR3 regions was done by immunoSEQ multiplex PCR using 35 Vbeta forward primers and 13 Jbeta reverse primers.

The research as a whole found: Unlike mouse skin, which is dominated by gammadelta T cells, normal human skin has resident alphabeta T cells that are also sequenced, and this complicates analysis of the scalp TCR repertoire. Lesional scalp, especially in alopecia totalis/universalis, showed higher clonality and more expanded CD8+ clones than normal scalp, suggesting antigenic drive. Shared TCR sequences between patients were less evident than in mice, which may be partly attributable to HLA diversity in the patient population.

The time point label corresponds to: baseline before oral tofacitinib. Lesional scalp punch biopsies and peripheral blood were collected from alopecia areata patients. PBMCs were separated by density centrifugation and stained for CD3, CD4 and CD8, after which CD4+ and CD8+ T cells were sorted on a FACSAria. Turning to this clone: There is no known antigen for this receptor. Base quality data are lacking; no much larger clone is found one base away.

The library was prepared using the immunoSEQ multiplex PCR assay. RNA was extracted from all samples and reverse transcribed into cDNA, which served as template for TCR sequencing. SuperScript III was used to make first-strand cDNA, primed with a 2:1 mix of oligo-dT and random hexamers. A synthetic immune receptor repertoire was used to assess amplification bias, and residual bias was removed computationally. The source study handled its data this way. Raw reads were preprocessed to remove errors, and CDR3 was defined by IMGT conventions from the conserved cysteine to phenylalanine. Clonality was computed as 1 minus the Shannon entropy, with the entropy normalized by log2 of the number of productive unique TCRs. Whether each scalp clone was CD4 or CD8 was inferred by checking scalp TCRbeta sequences against the CD4 and CD8 repertoires from sorted blood. TCRdb took this table from immuneACCESS and kept in-frame rearrangements with V and J called. Such tables lack part of the clones; where checked against another copy, unresolved V genes explain under half of the gap, and the rest is unexplained. V and J calls and clone size are given by that table; D and trimming were obtained from the DNA. This sample has about 250,000 clones in its table, and roughly two thirds of those were observed once. Approximately 1.2% of the sample rests with the top ten.

The sample here was CD4+ T cells sorted from blood, taken at week 0. This sequence was found in a human donor with alopecia areata.

The sequence in DNA is TGTGCCATCATTCTGGGACACCTGAACTATGGCTACACCTTC. This sequence encodes CAIILGHLNYGYTF. The chain employs TRBV10-3 and TRBJ1-2, with TRBD1 tentatively as D gene (6 bases match). Taken from cysteine to phenylalanine, the CDR3 has 14 residues. Left in the record is the CDR3 DNA by itself, 42 bases read in frame from the first base. Trimming at the junction amounts to 7 bases on V and 2 bases on J, and the germline ends lie 14 bases apart. In the germline V gene, CDR1 corresponds to ENHRY and CDR2 to SYGVKD.